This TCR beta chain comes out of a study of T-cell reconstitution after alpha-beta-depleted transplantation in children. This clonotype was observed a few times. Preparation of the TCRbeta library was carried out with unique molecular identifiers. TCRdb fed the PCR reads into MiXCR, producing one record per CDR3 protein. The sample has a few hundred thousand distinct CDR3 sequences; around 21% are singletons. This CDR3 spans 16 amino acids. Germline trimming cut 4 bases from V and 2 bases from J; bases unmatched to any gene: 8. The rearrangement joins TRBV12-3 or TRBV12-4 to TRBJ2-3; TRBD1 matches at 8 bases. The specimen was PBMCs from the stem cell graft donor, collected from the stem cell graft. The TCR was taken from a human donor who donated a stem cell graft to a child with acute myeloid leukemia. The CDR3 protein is CASSSLSGQDTDTQYF. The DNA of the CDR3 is TGTGCCAGCAGTTCCCTGTCGGGACAGGACACAGATACGCAGTATTTT.